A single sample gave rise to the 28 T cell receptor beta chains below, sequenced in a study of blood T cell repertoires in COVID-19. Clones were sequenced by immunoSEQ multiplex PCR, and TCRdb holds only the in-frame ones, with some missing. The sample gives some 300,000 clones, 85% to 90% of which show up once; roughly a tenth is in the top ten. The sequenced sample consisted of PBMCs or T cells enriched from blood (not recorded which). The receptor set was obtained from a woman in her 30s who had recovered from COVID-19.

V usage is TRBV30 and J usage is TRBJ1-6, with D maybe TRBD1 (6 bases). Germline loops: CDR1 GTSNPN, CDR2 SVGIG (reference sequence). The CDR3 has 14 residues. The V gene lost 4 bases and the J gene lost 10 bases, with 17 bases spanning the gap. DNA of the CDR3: TGTGCCTGGACTGTACAGGGAACCCGCTCACCCCTCCACTTT. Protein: CAWTVQGTRSPLHF.

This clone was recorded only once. CDR3 coding DNA: TGTGCCAGTAGTATCGTTTCCGGGGGAAACTATGGCTACACCTTC. It specifies CASSIVSGGNYGYTF. The rearrangement joins TRBV19 to TRBJ1-2, with a possible D match to TRBD1 (5 bases). CDR1 is LNHDA, CDR2 SQIVND, per germline (reference sequence). The CDR3 loop spans 15 amino acids. V lost 3 bases to trimming and J lost 2 bases, with 13 bases between them.

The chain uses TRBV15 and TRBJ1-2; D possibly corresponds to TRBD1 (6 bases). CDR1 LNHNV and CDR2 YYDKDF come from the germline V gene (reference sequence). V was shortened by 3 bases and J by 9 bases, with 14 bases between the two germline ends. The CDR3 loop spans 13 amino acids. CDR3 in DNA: TGTGCCACCAGCAGGCCGACAGGAGTCAGCTACACCTTC. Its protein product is CATSRPTGVSYTF.

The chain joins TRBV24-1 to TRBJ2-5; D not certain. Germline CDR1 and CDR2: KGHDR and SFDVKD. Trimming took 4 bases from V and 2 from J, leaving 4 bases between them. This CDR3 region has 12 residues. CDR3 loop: CATSDPQETQYF. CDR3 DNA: TGTGCCACCAGTGACCCACAAGAGACCCAGTACTTC.

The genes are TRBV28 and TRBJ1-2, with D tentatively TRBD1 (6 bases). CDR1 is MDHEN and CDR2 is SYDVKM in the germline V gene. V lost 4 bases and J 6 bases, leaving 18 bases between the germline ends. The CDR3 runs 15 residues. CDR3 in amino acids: CASSSWGGAYDGYTF. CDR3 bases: TGTGCCAGCAGTTCCTGGGGGGGCGCTTACGATGGCTACACCTTC.

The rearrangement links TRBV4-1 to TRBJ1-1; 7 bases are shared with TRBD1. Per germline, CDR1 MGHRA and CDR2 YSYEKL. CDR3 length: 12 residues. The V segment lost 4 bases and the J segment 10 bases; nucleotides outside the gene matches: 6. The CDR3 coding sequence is TGCGCCAGCAGCCCCGACAGGGAAGTAGCTTTCTTT. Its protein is CASSPDREVAFF.

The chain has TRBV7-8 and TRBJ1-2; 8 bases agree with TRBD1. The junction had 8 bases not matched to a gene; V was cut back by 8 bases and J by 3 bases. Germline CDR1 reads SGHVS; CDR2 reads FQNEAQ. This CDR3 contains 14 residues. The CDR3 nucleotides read TGTGCCAGCGGCGGGACAGGAGGGCACTATGGCTACACCTTC. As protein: CASGGTGGHYGYTF.

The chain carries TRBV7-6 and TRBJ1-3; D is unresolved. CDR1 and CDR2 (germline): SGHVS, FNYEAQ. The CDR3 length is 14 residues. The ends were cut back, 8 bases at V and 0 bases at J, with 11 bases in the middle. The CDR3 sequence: CASRGRDSGNTIYF. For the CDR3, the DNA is TGTGCCAGCCGCGGTCGCGACTCTGGAAACACCATATATTTT.

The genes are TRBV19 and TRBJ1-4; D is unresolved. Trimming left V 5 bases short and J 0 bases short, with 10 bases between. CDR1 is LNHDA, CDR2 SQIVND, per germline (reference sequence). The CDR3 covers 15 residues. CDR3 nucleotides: TGTGCCAGTAGTGCCCCCGGGGCAACTAATGAAAAACTGTTTTTT. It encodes CASSAPGATNEKLFF. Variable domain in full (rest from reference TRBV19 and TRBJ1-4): DGGITQSPKYLFRKEGQNVTLSCEQNLNHDAMYWYRQDPGQGLRLIYYSQIVNDFQKGDIAEGYSVSREKKESFPLTVTSAQKNPTAFYLCASSAPGATNEKLFFGSGTQLSVL.

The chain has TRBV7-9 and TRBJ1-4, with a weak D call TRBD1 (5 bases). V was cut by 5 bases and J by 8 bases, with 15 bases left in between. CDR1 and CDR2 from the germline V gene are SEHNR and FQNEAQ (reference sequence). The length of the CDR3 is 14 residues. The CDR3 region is CASSAAKSGEKLFF. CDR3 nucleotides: TGTGCCAGCAGCGCCGCAAAGTCAGGGGAAAAACTGTTTTTT.

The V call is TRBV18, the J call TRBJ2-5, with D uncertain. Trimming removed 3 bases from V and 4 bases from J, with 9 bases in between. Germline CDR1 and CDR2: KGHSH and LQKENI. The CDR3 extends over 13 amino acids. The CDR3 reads CASSPSDGETQYF. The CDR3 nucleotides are TGTGCCAGCTCACCCAGCGACGGAGAGACCCAGTACTTC.

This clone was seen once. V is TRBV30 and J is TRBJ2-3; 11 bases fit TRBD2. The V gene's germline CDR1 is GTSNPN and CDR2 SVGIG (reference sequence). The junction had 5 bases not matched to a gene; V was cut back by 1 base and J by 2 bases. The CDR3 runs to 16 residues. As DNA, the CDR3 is TGTGCCTGGAGTGGGGGGACTAGCGGTTTCACAGATACGCAGTATTTT. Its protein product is CAWSGGTSGFTDTQYF.

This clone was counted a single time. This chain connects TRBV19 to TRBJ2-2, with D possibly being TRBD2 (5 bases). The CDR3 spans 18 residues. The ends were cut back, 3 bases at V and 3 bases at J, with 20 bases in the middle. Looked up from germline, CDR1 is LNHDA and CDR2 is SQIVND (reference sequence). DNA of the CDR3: TGTGCCAGTAGTATCCCAAAGCCGGGATTCGGAGACACCGGGGAGCTGTTTTTT. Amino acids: CASSIPKPGFGDTGELFF.

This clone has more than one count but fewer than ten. The CDR3 sequence: CASSLSPAGAQETQYF. The CDR3 nucleotides read TGTGCCAGCAGCTTAAGCCCAGCGGGGGCCCAAGAGACCCAGTACTTC. The V and J genes are TRBV7-6 and TRBJ2-5; 8 positions agree with TRBD2. CDR3 length: 16 residues. The V gene's germline CDR1 is SGHVS and CDR2 FNYEAQ. Unmatched junction bases numbered 6, after V lost 2 bases and J lost 1 base.

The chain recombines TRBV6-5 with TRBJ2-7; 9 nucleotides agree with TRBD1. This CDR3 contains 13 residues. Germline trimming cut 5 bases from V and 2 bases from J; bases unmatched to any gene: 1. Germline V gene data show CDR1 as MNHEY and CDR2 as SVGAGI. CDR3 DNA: TGTGCCAGCAGTAACAGGGGGCCCTACGAGCAGTACTTC. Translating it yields CASSNRGPYEQYF.

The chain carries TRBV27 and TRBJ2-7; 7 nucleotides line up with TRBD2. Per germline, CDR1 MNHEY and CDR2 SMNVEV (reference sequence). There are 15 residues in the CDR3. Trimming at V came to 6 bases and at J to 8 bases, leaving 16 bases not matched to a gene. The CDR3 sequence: CASSSVGGRPTQQYF. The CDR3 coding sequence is TGTGCCAGCAGCTCGGTCGGCGGGAGACCCACCCAGCAGTACTTC.

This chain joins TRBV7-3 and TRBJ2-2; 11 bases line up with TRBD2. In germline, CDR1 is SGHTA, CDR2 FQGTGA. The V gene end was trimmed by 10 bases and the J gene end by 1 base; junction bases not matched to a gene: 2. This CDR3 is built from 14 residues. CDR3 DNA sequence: TGTGCCACGCTAGCGGGAGGGAACACCGGGGAGCTGTTTTTT. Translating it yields CATLAGGNTGELFF.

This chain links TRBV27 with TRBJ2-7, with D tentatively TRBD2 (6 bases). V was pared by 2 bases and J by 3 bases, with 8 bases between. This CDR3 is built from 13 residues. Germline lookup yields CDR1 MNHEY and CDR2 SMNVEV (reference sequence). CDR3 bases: TGTGCCAGCAGTTTAGCGGAGGGCTACGAGCAGTACTTC. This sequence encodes CASSLAEGYEQYF.

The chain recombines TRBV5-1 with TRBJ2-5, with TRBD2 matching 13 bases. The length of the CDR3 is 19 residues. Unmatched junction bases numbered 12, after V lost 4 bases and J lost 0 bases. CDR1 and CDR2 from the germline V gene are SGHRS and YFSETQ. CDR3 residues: CASSILAGGPKVYQETQYF. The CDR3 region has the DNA TGCGCCAGCAGCATACTAGCGGGAGGGCCCAAAGTTTACCAAGAGACCCAGTACTTC.

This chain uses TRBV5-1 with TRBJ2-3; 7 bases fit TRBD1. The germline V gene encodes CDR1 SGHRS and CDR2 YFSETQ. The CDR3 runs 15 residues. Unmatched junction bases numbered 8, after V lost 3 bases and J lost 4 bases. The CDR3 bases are TGCGCCAGCAGCTCCGGACAGGTTATGGCAGATACGCAGTATTTT. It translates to CASSSGQVMADTQYF. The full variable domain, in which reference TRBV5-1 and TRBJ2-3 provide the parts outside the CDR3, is KAGVTQTPRYLIKTRGQQVTLSCSPISGHRSVSWYQQTPGQGLQFLFEYFSETQRNKGNFPGRFSGRQFSNSRSEMNVSTLELGDSALYLCASSSGQVMADTQYFGPGTRLTVL.

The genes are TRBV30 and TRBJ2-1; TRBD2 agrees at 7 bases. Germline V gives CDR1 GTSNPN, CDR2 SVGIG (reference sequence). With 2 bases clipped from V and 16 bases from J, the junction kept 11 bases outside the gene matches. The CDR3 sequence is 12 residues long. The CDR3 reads CAWSPGPRGGFF. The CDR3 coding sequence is TGTGCCTGGAGTCCCGGGCCCCGCGGGGGTTTCTTC.

This CDR3 reads CASRPTGTSSYNEQFF. In nucleotides, the CDR3 is TGCGCCAGCAGACCTACAGGGACTAGCTCCTACAATGAGCAGTTCTTC. V gene TRBV5-1 combines with J gene TRBJ2-1, with 8 bases matching TRBD2. The CDR3 is 16 residues long. V was clipped by 5 bases and J by 0 bases; unmatched bases: 7. CDR1 SGHRS and CDR2 YFSETQ come from the germline V gene.

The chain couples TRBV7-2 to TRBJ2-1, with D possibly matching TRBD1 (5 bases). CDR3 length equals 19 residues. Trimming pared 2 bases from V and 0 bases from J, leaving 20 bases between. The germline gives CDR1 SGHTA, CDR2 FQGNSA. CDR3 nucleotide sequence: TGTGCCAGCAGCTTATCAATATTTGGCAGGGAATACTCCTACAATGAGCAGTTCTTC. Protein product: CASSLSIFGREYSYNEQFF.

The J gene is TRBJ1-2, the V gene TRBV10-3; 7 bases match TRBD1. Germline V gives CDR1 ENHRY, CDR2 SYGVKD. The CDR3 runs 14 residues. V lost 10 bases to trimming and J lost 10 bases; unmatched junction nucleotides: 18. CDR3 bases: TGTGCCACCTCAGCGCCCCCCTCGGGACAGCACTACACCTTC. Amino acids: CATSAPPSGQHYTF.

The CDR3 here is CASSPPDRAYGYTF. The CDR3 nucleotides read TGTGCCAGCAGCCCGCCGGACAGGGCTTATGGCTACACCTTC. The chain has TRBV5-4 and TRBJ1-2; 8 positions agree with TRBD1. The V segment lost 4 bases and the J segment 5 bases; nucleotides outside the gene matches: 7. The CDR3 runs to 14 residues. From germline, CDR1 is SGHNT and CDR2 YYREEE (reference sequence).

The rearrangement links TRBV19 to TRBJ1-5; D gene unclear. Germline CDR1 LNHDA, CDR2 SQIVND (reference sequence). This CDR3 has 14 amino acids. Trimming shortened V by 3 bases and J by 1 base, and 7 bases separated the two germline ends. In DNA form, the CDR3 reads TGTGCCAGTAGTATCAGACTGAGCAATCAGCCCCAGCATTTT. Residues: CASSIRLSNQPQHF.

CDR3 loop: CASSPVAGTSYEQYF. CDR3 coding DNA: TGTGCCAGCAGCCCGGTGGCCGGGACTTCCTACGAGCAGTACTTC. The chain links TRBV7-2 to TRBJ2-7; a weak D match, TRBD2 (6 bases). In germline, CDR1 is SGHTA, CDR2 FQGNSA. This CDR3 is built from 15 residues. V was shortened by 5 bases and J by 1 base, with 15 bases between the two germline ends.

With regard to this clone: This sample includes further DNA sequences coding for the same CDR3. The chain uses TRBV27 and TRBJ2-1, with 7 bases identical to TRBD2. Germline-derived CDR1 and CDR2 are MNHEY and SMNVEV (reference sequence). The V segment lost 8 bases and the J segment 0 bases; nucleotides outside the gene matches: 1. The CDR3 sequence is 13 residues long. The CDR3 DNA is TGTGCCAGCCGGACTAGCTCCTACAATGAGCAGTTCTTC. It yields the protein CASRTSSYNEQFF.